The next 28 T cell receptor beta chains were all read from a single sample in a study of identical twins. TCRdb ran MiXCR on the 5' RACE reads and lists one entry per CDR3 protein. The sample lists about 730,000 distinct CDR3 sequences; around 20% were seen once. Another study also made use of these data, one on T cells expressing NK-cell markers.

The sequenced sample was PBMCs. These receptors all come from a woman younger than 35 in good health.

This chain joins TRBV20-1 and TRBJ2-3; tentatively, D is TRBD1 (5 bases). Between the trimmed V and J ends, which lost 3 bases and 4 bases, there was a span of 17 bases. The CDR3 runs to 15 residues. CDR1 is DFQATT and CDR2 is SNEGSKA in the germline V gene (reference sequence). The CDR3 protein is CSARPPGLGPDTQYF. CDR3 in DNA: TGCAGTGCTAGGCCGCCCGGGTTGGGGCCAGATACGCAGTATTTT.

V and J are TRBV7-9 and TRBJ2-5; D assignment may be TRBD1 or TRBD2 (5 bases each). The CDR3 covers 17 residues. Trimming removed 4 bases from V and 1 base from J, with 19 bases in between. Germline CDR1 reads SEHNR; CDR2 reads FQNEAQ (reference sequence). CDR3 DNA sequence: TGTGCCAGCAGCTCCACCGGGGCGGCCGCATCCCAAGAGACCCAGTACTTC. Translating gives CASSSTGAAASQETQYF.

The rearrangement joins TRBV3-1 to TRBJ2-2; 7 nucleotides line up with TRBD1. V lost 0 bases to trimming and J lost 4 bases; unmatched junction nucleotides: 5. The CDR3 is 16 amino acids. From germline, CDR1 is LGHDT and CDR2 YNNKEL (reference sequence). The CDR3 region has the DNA TGTGCCAGCAGCCAAGATGAAAGGGGGCGCACCGGGGAGCTGTTTTTT. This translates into CASSQDERGRTGELFF.

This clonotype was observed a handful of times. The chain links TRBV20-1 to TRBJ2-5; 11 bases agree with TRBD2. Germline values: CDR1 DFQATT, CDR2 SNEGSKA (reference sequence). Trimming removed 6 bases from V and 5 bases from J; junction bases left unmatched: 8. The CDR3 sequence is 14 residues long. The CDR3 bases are TGCAGTGCGCCAACTAGCGGGAGTTTCGAGACCCAGTACTTC. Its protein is CSAPTSGSFETQYF.

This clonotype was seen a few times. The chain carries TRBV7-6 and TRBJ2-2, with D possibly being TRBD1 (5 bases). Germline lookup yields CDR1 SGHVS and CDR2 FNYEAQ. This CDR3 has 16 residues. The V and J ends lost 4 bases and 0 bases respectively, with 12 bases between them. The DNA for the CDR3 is TGTGCCAGCAGCTCAGAGGCAGGGCCGAACACCGGGGAGCTGTTTTTT. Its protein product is CASSSEAGPNTGELFF.

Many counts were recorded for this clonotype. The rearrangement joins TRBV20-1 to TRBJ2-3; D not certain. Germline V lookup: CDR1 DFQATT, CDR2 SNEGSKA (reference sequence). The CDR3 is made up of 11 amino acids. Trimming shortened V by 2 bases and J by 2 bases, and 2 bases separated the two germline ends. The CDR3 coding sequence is TGCAGTGCTAGATCCACAGATACGCAGTATTTT. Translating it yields CSARSTDTQYF.

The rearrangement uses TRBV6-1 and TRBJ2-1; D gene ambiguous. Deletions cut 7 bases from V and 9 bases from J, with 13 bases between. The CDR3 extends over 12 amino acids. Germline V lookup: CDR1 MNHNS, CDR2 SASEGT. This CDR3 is CASILSWSEQFF. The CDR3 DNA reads TGTGCCAGCATACTTAGTTGGAGTGAGCAGTTCTTC.

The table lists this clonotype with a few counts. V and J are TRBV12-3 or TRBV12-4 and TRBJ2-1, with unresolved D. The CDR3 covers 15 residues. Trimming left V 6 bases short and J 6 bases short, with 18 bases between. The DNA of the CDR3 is TGTGCCAGCAGCACTGCCGACTTAGCACCCAATGAGCAGTTCTTC. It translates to CASSTADLAPNEQFF.

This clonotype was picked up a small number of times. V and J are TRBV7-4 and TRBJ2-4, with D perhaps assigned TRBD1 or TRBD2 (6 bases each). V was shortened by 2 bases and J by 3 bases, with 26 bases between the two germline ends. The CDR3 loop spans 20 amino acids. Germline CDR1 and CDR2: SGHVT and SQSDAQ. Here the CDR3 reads CASSLRGGGPVDFYKNIQYF. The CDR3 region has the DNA TGTGCCAGCAGCTTAAGAGGTGGGGGGCCAGTCGACTTCTACAAAAACATTCAGTACTTC.

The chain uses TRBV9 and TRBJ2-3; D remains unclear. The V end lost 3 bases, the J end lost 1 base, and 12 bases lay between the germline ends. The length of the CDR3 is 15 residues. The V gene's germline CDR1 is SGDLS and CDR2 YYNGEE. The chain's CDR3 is CASSESIVGTDTQYF. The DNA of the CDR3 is TGTGCCAGCAGCGAAAGCATAGTGGGCACAGATACGCAGTATTTT.

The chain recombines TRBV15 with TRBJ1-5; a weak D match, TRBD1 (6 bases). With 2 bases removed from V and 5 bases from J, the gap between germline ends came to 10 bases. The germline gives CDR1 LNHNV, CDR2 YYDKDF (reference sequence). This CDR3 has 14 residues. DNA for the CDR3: TGTGCCACCAGCAGAACGCAGGGGTATCAGCCCCAGCATTTT. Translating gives CATSRTQGYQPQHF.

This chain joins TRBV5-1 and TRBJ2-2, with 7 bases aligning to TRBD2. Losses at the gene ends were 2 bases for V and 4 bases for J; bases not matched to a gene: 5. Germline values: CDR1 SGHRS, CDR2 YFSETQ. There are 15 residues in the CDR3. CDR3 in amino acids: CASSFGVAGTGELFF. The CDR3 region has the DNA TGCGCCAGCAGCTTCGGAGTAGCGGGCACCGGGGAGCTGTTTTTT.

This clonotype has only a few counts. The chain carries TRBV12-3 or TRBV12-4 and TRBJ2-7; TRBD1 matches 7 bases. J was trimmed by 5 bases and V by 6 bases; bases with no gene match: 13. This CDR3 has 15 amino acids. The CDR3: CASSFAGGAVHEQYF. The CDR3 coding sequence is TGTGCCAGCAGCTTCGCAGGGGGAGCGGTACACGAGCAGTACTTC.

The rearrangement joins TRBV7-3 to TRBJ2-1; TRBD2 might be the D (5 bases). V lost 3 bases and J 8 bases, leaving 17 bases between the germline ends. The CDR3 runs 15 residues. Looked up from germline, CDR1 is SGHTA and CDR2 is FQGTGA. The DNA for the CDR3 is TGTGCCAGCAGCTTCGGGCTAGCTGCGAGGGATGAGCAGTTCTTC. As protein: CASSFGLAARDEQFF.

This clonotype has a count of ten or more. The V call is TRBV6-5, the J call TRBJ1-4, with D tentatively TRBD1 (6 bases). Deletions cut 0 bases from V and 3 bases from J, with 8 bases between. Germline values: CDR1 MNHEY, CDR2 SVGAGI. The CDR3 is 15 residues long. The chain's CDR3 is CASSYSGAPNEKLFF. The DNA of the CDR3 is TGTGCCAGCAGTTACTCGGGGGCACCTAATGAAAAACTGTTTTTT.

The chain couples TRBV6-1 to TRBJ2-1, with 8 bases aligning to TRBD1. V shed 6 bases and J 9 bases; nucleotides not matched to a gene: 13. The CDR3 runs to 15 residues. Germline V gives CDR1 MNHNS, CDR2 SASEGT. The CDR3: CASSLFVQGVSEQFF. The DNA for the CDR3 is TGTGCCAGCAGCCTATTCGTACAGGGGGTTAGTGAGCAGTTCTTC.

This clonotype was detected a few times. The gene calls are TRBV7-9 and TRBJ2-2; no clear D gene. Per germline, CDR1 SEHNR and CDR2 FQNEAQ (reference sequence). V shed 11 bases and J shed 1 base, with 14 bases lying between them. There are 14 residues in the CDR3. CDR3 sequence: CAQGWAGNTGELFF. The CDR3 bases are TGTGCCCAAGGGTGGGCAGGGAACACCGGGGAGCTGTTTTTT.

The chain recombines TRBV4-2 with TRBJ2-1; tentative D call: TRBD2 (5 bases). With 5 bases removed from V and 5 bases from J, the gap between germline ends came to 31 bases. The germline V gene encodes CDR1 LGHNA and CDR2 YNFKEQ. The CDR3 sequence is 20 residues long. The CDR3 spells CASSIRMGRDQRNPDNEQFF. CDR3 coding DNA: TGTGCCAGCAGCATTAGAATGGGAAGGGATCAGCGGAACCCAGACAATGAGCAGTTCTTC.

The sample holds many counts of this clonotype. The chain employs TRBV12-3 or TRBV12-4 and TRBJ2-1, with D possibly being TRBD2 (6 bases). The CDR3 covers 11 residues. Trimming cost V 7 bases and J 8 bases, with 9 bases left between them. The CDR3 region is CASTGGYEQFF. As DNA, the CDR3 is TGTGCCAGCACTGGGGGGTATGAGCAGTTCTTC.

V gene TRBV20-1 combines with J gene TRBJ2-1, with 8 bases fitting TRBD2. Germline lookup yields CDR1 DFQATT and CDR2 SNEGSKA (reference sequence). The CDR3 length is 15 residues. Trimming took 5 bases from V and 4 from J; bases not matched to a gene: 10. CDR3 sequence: CSAPRGGRPYNEQFF. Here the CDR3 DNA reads TGCAGTGCTCCAAGGGGCGGGAGGCCTTACAATGAGCAGTTCTTC.

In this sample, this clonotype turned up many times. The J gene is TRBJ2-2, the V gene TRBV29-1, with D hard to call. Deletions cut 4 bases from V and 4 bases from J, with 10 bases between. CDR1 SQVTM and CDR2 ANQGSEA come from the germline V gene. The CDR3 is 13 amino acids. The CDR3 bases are TGCAGCGTTGTACCCGGCGGCACCGGGGAGCTGTTTTTT. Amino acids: CSVVPGGTGELFF.

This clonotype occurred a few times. The DNA of the CDR3 is TGTGCCAGCTCGCAAACAGGAGGGAATGAGCAGTTCTTC. Protein: CASSQTGGNEQFF. The chain is built from TRBV18 and TRBJ2-1; possible D gene TRBD2, 6 bases. Trimming removed 6 bases from V and 7 bases from J, with 13 bases in between. Looked up from germline, CDR1 is KGHSH and CDR2 is LQKENI. The CDR3 is 13 amino acids.

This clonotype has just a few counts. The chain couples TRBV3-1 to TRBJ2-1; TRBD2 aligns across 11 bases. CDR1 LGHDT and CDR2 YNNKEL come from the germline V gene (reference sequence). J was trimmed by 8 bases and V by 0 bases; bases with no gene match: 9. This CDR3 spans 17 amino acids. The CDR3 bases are TGTGCCAGCAGCCAAGACCAAGGGACTAGCGGTTTATATGAGCAGTTCTTC. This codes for CASSQDQGTSGLYEQFF.

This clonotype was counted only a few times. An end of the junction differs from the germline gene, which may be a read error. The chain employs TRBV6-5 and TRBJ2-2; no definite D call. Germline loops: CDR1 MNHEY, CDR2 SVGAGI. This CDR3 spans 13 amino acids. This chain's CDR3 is CASRYPGSGELFF. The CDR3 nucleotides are TGTGCCAGCCGTTATCCTGGATCCGGGGAGCTGTTTTTT.

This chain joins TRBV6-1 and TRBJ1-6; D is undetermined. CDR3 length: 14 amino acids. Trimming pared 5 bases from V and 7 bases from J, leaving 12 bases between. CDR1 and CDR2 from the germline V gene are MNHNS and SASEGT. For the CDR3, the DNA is TGTGCCAGCAGTCGATCCAACTCGAATTCACCCCTCCACTTT. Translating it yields CASSRSNSNSPLHF.

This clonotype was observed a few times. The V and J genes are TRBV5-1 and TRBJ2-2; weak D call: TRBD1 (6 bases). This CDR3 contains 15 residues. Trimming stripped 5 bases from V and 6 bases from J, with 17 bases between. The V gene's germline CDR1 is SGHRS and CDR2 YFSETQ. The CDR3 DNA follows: TGCGCCAGCAGTCGCTATACAGGGTTTGCCGGGGAGCTGTTTTTT. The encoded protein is CASSRYTGFAGELFF.

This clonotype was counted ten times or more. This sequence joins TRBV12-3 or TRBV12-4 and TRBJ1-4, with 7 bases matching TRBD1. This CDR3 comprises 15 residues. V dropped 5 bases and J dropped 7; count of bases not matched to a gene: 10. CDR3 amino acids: CASSPSTGLSEKLFF. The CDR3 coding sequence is TGTGCCAGCAGTCCATCGACAGGGTTGAGTGAAAAACTGTTTTTT.

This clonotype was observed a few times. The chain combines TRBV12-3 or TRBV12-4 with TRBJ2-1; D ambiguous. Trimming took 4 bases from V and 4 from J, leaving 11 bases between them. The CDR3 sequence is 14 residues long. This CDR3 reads CASSYSVAYNEQFF. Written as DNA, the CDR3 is TGTGCCAGCAGTTACAGTGTAGCTTACAATGAGCAGTTCTTC.